A selection of T cell receptor beta chains follows, all from one sample in a study of breast tumors, draining lymph nodes, adjacent tissues. Via MiXCR, TCRdb re-called the multiplex PCR reads, giving one row per CDR3 protein. The sample holds about 140,000 distinct CDR3 sequences, approximately 29% seen once. Sequenced material: axillary lymph node tissue. These receptors originate from a female donor with breast cancer. Some clones in this sample may be carry-over from other donors' samples. Both conserved end residues are part of each CDR3. D genes are given only for firm matches. The size of a clone is reported for some rows only, either as once, few or many, or as a class for expanded clones.

D gene: NA; clone size: NA; V gene: TRBV7-9; J gene: TRBJ1-3; CDR3 DNA: TGTGCCAGCAGCCCATCGATCGGGGATGGAAACACCATATATTTT; CDR3 protein: CASSPSIGDGNTIYF
D gene: TRBD2; clone size: many; V gene: TRBV19; J gene: TRBJ2-1; CDR3 DNA: TGTGCCAGTAGTATAAGGAGCGGGGGGGCCATTGAGCAGTTCTTC; CDR3 protein: CASSIRSGGAIEQFF
D gene: NA; clone size: NA; V gene: TRBV12-3/TRBV12-4; J gene: TRBJ2-5; CDR3 DNA: TGTGCCAGCGGTCCTGCCGAGGGGGAGACCCAGTACTTC; CDR3 protein: CASGPAEGETQYF
D gene: TRBD2; clone size: NA; V gene: TRBV7-2; J gene: TRBJ2-3; CDR3 DNA: TGTGCCAGCAGCCGTGCGGGGGGCACAGATACGCAGTGTTTT; CDR3 protein: CASSRAGGTDTQCF
D gene: NA; clone size: many; V gene: TRBV7-8; J gene: TRBJ2-3; CDR3 DNA: TGTGCCAGCGCCCCCTTCCCCCCTGGGCTTATGTCAGATACGCAGTATTTT; CDR3 protein: CASAPFPPGLMSDTQYF
D gene: NA; clone size: many; V gene: TRBV4-1; J gene: TRBJ2-3; CDR3 DNA: TGCGCCAGCAGCCTCCTCATCGGACAGATCACAGATACGCAGTATTTT; CDR3 protein: CASSLLIGQITDTQYF
D gene: NA; clone size: NA; V gene: TRBV2; J gene: TRBJ1-3; CDR3 DNA: TGTGCCACTCGACAGTTTTCTTCTGGGGCTCTTTGGGGGCGCGGAGGCACCATATATTTT; CDR3 protein: CATRQFSSGALWGRGGTIYF
D gene: NA; clone size: NA; V gene: TRBV15; J gene: TRBJ2-1; CDR3 DNA: TGTGCCACCAGCAGCTTATACCCACGGACGGCCAAGGGATACAATGAGCAGTTCTTC; CDR3 protein: CATSSLYPRTAKGYNEQFF
D gene: NA; clone size: NA; V gene: TRBV20-1; J gene: TRBJ1-4; CDR3 DNA: TGCGGTGCTAGAGATCGGGGGGGGGTAGACGAAAAACTGTTTTTT; CDR3 protein: CGARDRGGVDEKLFF
D gene: NA; clone size: NA; V gene: TRBV6-2/TRBV6-3; J gene: TRBJ2-2; CDR3 DNA: TGTGCCAGCAGTCACTCGTATACGACCGGGGAGCTGTTTTTT; CDR3 protein: CASSHSYTTGELFF
D gene: NA; clone size: NA; V gene: TRBV20-1; J gene: TRBJ2-1; CDR3 DNA: TGCAGTGCTAGAAGGGAAAGTGGCACAGATACGCAGTTCTTC; CDR3 protein: CSARRESGTDTQFF
D gene: NA; clone size: NA; V gene: TRBV15; J gene: TRBJ1-1; CDR3 DNA: TGTGCCACCAGCAGAGATCGGGGGGAAACTGAAGCTTTCTTT; CDR3 protein: CATSRDRGETEAFF
D gene: TRBD2; clone size: many; V gene: TRBV9; J gene: TRBJ2-7; CDR3 DNA: TGTGCCAGCAGCACTCAAGCGGGGCACTACGAGCAGTACTTC; CDR3 protein: CASSTQAGHYEQYF
D gene: TRBD1; clone size: many; V gene: TRBV30; J gene: TRBJ2-7; CDR3 DNA: TGTGCCTGGATGGACAGGGGTAACGAGCAGTACTTC; CDR3 protein: CAWMDRGNEQYF
D gene: NA; clone size: once; V gene: TRBV4-1; J gene: TRBJ2-7; CDR3 DNA: TGCGCCAGCAGCCTTAGGAGGTCGACAGGACTGAGCTCCTACGAGCAGCACTTC; CDR3 protein: CASSLRRSTGLSSYEQHF
D gene: NA; clone size: many; V gene: TRBV30; J gene: TRBJ1-2; CDR3 DNA: TGTGCCTGGTGGCGTTATGGCTACACCTTC; CDR3 protein: CAWWRYGYTF
D gene: NA; clone size: NA; V gene: TRBV20-1; J gene: TRBJ1-6; CDR3 DNA: TGCAGTGCATATACCCTCCACTTT; CDR3 protein: CSAYTLHF